The 3 T cell receptor beta chains presented below share a single source sample, sequenced in a study of cytomegalovirus exposure and HLA in healthy donors. The study ran its PCR with 60 Vbeta and 13 Jbeta primers. Repertoires were generated with immunoSEQ multiplex PCR, while TCRdb's copy carries only in-frame clones and drops some. The table has more than 140,000 clones, 77% seen once. Sequenced input: PBMCs. Receptors originate from a female donor in good health and CMV-seronegative.

This clone showed up just a few times. The J gene is TRBJ1-2, the V gene TRBV6-1; tentative D call: TRBD1 (6 bases). Deletions cut 6 bases from V and 4 bases from J, with 18 bases between. The CDR3 extends over 15 amino acids. CDR1 is MNHNS and CDR2 is SASEGT in the germline V gene. CDR3 amino acids: CASSLGGASFYGYTF. The DNA of the CDR3 is TGTGCCAGCAGCCTAGGGGGGGCTTCCTTCTATGGCTACACCTTC.

The V call is TRBV7-6, the J call TRBJ1-2; D is ambiguous. This CDR3 spans 14 amino acids. V dropped 3 bases and J dropped 4 bases, with 12 bases sitting between them. From germline, CDR1 is SGHVS and CDR2 FNYEAQ. The CDR3 protein is CASSLGPEGYGYTF. CDR3 coding DNA: TGTGCCAGCAGCTTGGGTCCCGAGGGCTATGGCTACACCTTC.

CDR3 in DNA: TGTGCCAGCAGCGTAGGGGCGGGAGGAAGCACAGATACGCAGTATTTT. Its translation is CASSVGAGGSTDTQYF. V and J are TRBV9 and TRBJ2-3, with 8 bases identical to TRBD2. Germline-derived CDR1 and CDR2 are SGDLS and YYNGEE. The ends lost 0 bases at V and 0 bases at J; junction bases unmatched: 3. The CDR3 has 16 residues.